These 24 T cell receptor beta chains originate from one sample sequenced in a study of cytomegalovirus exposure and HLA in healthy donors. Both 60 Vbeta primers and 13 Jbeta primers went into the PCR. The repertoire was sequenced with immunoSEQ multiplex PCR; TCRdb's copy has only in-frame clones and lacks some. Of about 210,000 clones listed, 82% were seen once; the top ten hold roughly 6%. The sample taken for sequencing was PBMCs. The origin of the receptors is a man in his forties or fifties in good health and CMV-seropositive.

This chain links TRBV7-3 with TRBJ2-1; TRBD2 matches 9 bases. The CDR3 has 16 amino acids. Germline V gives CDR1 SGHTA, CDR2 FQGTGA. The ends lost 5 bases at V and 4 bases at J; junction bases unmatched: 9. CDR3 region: CASSPISGRSYNEQFF. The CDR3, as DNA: TGTGCCAGCAGCCCAATTAGCGGGAGATCATACAATGAGCAGTTCTTC.

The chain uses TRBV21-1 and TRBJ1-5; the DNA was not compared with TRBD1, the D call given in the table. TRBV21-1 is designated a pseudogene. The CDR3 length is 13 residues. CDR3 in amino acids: CASIRQSNQPQHF. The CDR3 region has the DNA TGTGCCAGCATCCGACAGTCAAATCAGCCCCAGCATTTT.

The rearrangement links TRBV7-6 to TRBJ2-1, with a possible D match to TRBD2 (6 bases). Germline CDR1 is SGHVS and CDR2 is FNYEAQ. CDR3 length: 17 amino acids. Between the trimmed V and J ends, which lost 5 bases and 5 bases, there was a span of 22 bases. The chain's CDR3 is CASSPGEAPEWDNEQFF. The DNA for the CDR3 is TGTGCCAGCAGCCCGGGGGAGGCGCCGGAGTGGGACAATGAGCAGTTCTTC.

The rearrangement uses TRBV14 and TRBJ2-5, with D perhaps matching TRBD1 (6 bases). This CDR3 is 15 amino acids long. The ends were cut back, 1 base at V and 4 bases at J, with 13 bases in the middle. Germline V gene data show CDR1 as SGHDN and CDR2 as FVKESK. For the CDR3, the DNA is TGTGCCAGCAGCCAAGTGTATCAAGGGGGAGAGACCCAGTACTTC. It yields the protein CASSQVYQGGETQYF.

CDR3 coding DNA: TGTGCCAGCACTGGGGGGGGAGAGACCCAGTACTTC. Its translation is CASTGGGETQYF. The chain links TRBV5-4 to TRBJ2-5, with 7 nucleotides matching TRBD2. The CDR3 extends over 12 amino acids. The germline V gene has CDR1 SGHNT and CDR2 YYREEE (reference sequence). The junction had 3 bases not matched to a gene; V was cut back by 6 bases and J by 4 bases.

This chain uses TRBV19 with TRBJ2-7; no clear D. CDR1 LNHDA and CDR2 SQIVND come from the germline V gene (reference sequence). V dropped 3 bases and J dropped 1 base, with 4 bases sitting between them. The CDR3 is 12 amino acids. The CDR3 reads CASSISSYEQYF. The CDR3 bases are TGTGCCAGTAGTATTTCTTCCTACGAGCAGTACTTC.

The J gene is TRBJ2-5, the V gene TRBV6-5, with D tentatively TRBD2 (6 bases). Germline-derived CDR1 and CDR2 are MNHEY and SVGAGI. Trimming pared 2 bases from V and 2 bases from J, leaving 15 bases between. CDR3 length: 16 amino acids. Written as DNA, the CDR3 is TGTGCCAGCAGTTACGGGAAGTCTGGGGGGCAAGAGACCCAGTACTTC. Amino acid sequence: CASSYGKSGGQETQYF.

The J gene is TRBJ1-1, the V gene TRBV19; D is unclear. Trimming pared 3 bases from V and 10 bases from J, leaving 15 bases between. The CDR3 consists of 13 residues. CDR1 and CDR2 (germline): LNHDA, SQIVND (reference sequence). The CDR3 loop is CASSIIAQAGAFF. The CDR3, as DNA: TGTGCCAGTAGTATCATCGCCCAGGCCGGAGCTTTCTTT.

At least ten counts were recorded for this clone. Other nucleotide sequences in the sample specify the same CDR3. The CDR3 loop reads CAWGLDTQYF. CDR3 bases: TGTGCCTGGGGCCTGGATACGCAGTATTTT. The V gene is TRBV30, the J gene TRBJ2-3; D is undetermined. Trimming shortened V by 5 bases and J by 6 bases, and 6 bases separated the two germline ends. This CDR3 has 10 amino acids. Germline assignment: CDR1 GTSNPN and CDR2 SVGIG (reference sequence).

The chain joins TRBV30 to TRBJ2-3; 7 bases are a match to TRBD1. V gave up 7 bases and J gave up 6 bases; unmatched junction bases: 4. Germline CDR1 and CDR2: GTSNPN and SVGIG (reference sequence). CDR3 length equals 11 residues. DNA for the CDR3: TGTGCCTCCTCACAGGGGGATACGCAGTATTTT. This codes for CASSQGDTQYF.

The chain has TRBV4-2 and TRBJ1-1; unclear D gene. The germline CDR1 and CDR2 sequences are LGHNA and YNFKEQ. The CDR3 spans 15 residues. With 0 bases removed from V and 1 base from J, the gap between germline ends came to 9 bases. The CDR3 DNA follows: TGTGCCAGCAGCCAAGATGAGGGAACGAACACTGAAGCTTTCTTT. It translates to CASSQDEGTNTEAFF.

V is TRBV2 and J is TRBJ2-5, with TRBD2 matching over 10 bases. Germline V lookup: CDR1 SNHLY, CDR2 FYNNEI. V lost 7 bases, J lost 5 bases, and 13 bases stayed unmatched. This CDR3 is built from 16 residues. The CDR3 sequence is CASTPRLAGVRETQYF. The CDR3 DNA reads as TGTGCCAGCACCCCCCGACTAGCGGGTGTTAGGGAGACCCAGTACTTC.

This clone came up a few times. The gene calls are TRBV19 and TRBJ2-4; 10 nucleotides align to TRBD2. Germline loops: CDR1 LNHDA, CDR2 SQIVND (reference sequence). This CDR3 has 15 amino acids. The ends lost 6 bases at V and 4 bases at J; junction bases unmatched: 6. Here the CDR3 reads CASSPAGGAKNIQYF. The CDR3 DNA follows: TGTGCCAGTAGCCCAGCGGGAGGGGCTAAAAACATTCAGTACTTC. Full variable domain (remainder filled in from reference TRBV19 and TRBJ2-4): DGGITQSPKYLFRKEGQNVTLSCEQNLNHDAMYWYRQDPGQGLRLIYYSQIVNDFQKGDIAEGYSVSREKKESFPLTVTSAQKNPTAFYLCASSPAGGAKNIQYFGAGTRLSVL.

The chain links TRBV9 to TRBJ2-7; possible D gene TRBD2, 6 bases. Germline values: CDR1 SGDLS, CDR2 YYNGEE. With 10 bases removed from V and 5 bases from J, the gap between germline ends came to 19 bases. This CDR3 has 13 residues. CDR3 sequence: CALGGVISNEQYF. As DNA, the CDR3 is TGTGCCCTCGGGGGAGTGATTTCGAACGAGCAGTACTTC.

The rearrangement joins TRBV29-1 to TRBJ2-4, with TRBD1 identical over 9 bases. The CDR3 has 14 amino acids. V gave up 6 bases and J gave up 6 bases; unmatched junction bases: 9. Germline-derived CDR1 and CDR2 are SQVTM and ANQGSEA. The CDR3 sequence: CSVSTGGSVNIQYF. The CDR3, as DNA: TGCAGCGTGTCGACAGGGGGGTCGGTAAACATTCAGTACTTC.

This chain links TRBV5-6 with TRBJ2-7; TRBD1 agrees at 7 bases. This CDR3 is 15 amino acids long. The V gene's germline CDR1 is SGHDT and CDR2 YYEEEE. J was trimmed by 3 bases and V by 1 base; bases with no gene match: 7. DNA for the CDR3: TGTGCCAGCAGCTTGCCTTCGGGACAGATCTACGAGCAGTACGTC. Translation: CASSLPSGQIYEQYV.

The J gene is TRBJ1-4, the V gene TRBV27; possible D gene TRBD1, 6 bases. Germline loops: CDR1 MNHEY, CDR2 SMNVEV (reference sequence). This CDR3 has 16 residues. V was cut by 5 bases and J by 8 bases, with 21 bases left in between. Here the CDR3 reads CASSPMGGGLGEKLFF. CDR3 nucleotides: TGTGCCAGCAGTCCCATGGGCGGGGGGCTCGGGGAAAAACTGTTTTTT.

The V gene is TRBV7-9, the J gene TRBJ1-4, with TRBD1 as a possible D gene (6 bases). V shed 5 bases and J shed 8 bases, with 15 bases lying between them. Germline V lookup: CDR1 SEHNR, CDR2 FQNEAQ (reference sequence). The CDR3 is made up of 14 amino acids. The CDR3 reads CASSPGEGDEKLFF. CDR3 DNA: TGTGCCAGCAGCCCAGGGGAGGGGGACGAAAAACTGTTTTTT.

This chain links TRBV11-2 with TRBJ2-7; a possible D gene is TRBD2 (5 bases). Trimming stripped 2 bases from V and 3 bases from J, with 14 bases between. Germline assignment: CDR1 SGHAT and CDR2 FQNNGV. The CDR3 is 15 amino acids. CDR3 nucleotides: TGTGCCAGCAGCTTAAGGCTTGGACGGGGCTACGAGCAGTACTTC. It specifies CASSLRLGRGYEQYF.

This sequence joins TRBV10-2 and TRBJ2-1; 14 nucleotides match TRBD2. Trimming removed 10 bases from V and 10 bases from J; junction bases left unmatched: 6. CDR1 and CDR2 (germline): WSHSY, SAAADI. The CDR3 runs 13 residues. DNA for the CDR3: TGCGCCACCTTGGGACTAGCGGGAGTCGAGCAGTTCTTC. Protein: CATLGLAGVEQFF.

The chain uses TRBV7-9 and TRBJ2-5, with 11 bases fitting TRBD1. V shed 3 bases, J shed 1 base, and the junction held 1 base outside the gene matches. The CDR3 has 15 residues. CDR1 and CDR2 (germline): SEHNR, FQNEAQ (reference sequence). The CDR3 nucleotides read TGTGCCAGCAGCTTCGGACAGGGGGCCCAAGAGACCCAGTACTTC. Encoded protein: CASSFGQGAQETQYF.

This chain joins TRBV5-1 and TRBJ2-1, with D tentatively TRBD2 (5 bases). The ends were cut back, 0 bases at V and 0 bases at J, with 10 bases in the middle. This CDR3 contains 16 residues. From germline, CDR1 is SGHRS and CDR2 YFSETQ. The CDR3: CASSLETRGSYNEQFF. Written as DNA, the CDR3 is TGCGCCAGCAGCTTGGAGACCCGGGGCTCCTACAATGAGCAGTTCTTC.

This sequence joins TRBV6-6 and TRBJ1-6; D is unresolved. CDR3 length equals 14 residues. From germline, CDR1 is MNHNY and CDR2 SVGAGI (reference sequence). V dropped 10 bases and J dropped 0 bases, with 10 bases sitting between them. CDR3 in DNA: TGTGCCACCGTATTTAACTCCTATAATTCACCCCTCCACTTT. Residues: CATVFNSYNSPLHF.

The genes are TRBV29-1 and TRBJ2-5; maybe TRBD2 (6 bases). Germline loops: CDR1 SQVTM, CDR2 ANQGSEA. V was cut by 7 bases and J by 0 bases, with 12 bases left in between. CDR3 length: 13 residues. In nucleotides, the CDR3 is TGCAGCGCGCTTAGCGGCAACCAAGAGACCCAGTACTTC. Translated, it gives CSALSGNQETQYF.